Shown below are 30 T cell receptor beta chains from a single sample sequenced in a study of T cell responses to AZD1222 COVID-19 vaccine. The data were produced by immunoSEQ multiplex PCR, yet TCRdb's version contains in-frame clones alone and is incomplete. The top ten clones hold less than 6.5% of a sample with roughly 110,000 clones, roughly 88% of them seen once. The material sequenced was peripheral blood, taken 28 days after the second AZD1222 dose. These receptors were collected from an adult who received the AZD1222 COVID-19 vaccine.

This chain connects TRBV6-6 to TRBJ1-5; D uncertain. Between the trimmed V and J ends, which lost 0 bases and 3 bases, there was a span of 9 bases. Germline V lookup: CDR1 MNHNY, CDR2 SVGAGI (reference sequence). This CDR3 spans 15 amino acids. CDR3 loop: CASSYSTSPNQPQHF. CDR3 DNA: TGTGCCAGCAGTTACTCGACCAGCCCCAATCAGCCCCAGCATTTT.

The chain uses TRBV28 and TRBJ1-3, with TRBD1 matching 7 bases. The CDR3 runs 14 residues. The germline gives CDR1 MDHEN, CDR2 SYDVKM. V shed 6 bases and J 1 base; nucleotides not matched to a gene: 3. CDR3 in DNA: TGTGCCAGCAGCCCAGGGGGGTCTGGAAACACCATATATTTT. Amino acid sequence: CASSPGGSGNTIYF.

The chain combines TRBV18 with TRBJ2-2; no clear D gene. The CDR3 totals 16 residues. The germline CDR1 and CDR2 sequences are KGHSH and LQKENI. The V gene lost 2 bases and the J gene lost 0 bases, with 10 bases spanning the gap. This chain's CDR3 is CASSPISDSNTGELFF. CDR3 coding DNA: TGTGCCAGCTCACCAATCTCTGATTCGAACACCGGGGAGCTGTTTTTT.

This chain uses TRBV6-2 or TRBV6-3 with TRBJ2-3; TRBD2 matches 7 bases. Trimming took 6 bases from V and 6 from J; bases not matched to a gene: 12. This CDR3 spans 15 amino acids. Per germline, CDR1 MNHEY and CDR2 SVGEGT. CDR3 bases: TGTGCCAGCAGCCTCGGACTAGGAGATACTGATACGCAGTATTTT. This sequence encodes CASSLGLGDTDTQYF.

The rearrangement joins TRBV19 to TRBJ1-5, with 8 bases matching TRBD1. V shed 6 bases and J 0 bases; nucleotides not matched to a gene: 7. Germline CDR1 is LNHDA and CDR2 is SQIVND (reference sequence). The CDR3 contains 16 residues. CDR3 residues: CASSGQGVNSNQPQHF. The CDR3 DNA sequence: TGTGCCAGTAGCGGACAGGGTGTAAATAGCAATCAGCCCCAGCATTTT.

This clone was detected only a few times. The J gene is TRBJ2-1, the V gene TRBV12-3 or TRBV12-4; weak D call: TRBD2 (6 bases). CDR3 length: 13 residues. V was pared by 7 bases and J by 8 bases, with 15 bases between. The CDR3 spells CASTSRGRDEQFF. CDR3 sequence (DNA): TGTGCCAGCACCTCGCGGGGTAGGGATGAGCAGTTCTTC.

V and J are TRBV4-1 and TRBJ1-1, with a possible D match to TRBD1 (5 bases). Trimming took off 0 bases at V and 4 bases at J, with 12 bases between the two ends. CDR1 is MGHRA and CDR2 is YSYEKL in the germline V gene. The CDR3 has 15 amino acids. The CDR3 here is CASSQEGSGGTEAFF. In DNA form, the CDR3 reads TGCGCCAGCAGCCAAGAAGGGTCGGGGGGCACTGAAGCTTTCTTT.

The chain employs TRBV7-2 and TRBJ2-2, with 9 bases fitting TRBD1. This CDR3 has 17 residues. Per the germline V gene, CDR1 is SGHTA and CDR2 is FQGNSA. Trimming took 5 bases from V and 5 from J; bases not matched to a gene: 12. The CDR3 loop is CASSSPGTGTGTGELFF. CDR3 nucleotide sequence: TGTGCCAGCAGCAGTCCCGGGACAGGGACCGGGACCGGGGAGCTGTTTTTT.

The J gene is TRBJ1-4, the V gene TRBV28; 7 bases agree with TRBD1. J was trimmed by 8 bases and V by 9 bases; bases with no gene match: 12. The CDR3 covers 14 residues. CDR1 is MDHEN, CDR2 SYDVKM, per germline. CDR3 sequence: CASSPDRRNEKLFF. The DNA for the CDR3 is TGTGCCAGTAGCCCGGACAGGCGAAACGAAAAACTGTTTTTT.

The chain recombines TRBV4-3 with TRBJ1-2, with a tentative D call TRBD1 (5 bases). V lost 0 bases, J lost 7 bases, and 21 bases lay in between. Germline CDR1 LGHNA, CDR2 YSLEER. The CDR3 contains 17 residues. This chain's CDR3 is CASSQETWQGAYGGYTF. DNA of the CDR3: TGCGCCAGCAGCCAAGAGACGTGGCAGGGTGCATATGGTGGCTACACCTTC.

The chain combines TRBV7-2 with TRBJ1-1; no clear D gene. V lost 5 bases and J 6 bases, leaving 13 bases between the germline ends. CDR1 and CDR2 from the germline V gene are SGHTA and FQGNSA. CDR3 length equals 13 residues. CDR3 nucleotides: TGTGCCAGCAGCCCGTCCCGAAGGGCTGAAGCTTTCTTT. The encoded protein is CASSPSRRAEAFF.

CDR3 in amino acids: CAIGVESSYNEQFF. The CDR3 DNA reads TGTGCCATCGGGGTAGAGAGCTCCTACAATGAGCAGTTCTTC. The chain carries TRBV10-3 and TRBJ2-1; no definite D call. The V gene lost 8 bases and the J gene lost 0 bases, with 11 bases spanning the gap. The length of the CDR3 is 14 residues. Per the germline V gene, CDR1 is ENHRY and CDR2 is SYGVKD.

The chain has TRBV7-6 and TRBJ1-1; D remains unclear. With 5 bases removed from V and 1 base from J, the gap between germline ends came to 11 bases. CDR1 is SGHVS and CDR2 is FNYEAQ in the germline V gene. This CDR3 is built from 14 residues. The DNA for the CDR3 is TGTGCCAGCAGCCTATCTAAGGCGAACACTGAAGCTTTCTTT. The encoded protein is CASSLSKANTEAFF.

The chain has TRBV3-1 (or the pseudogene TRBV3-2) and TRBJ2-7; 7 nucleotides match TRBD2. Germline trimming cut 0 bases from V and 7 bases from J; bases unmatched to any gene: 3. The CDR3 is 13 residues long. Germline CDR1 and CDR2: LGHDT and YNNKEL (reference sequence). The CDR3 bases are TGTGCCAGCAGCCAAGACTGGACTAGGGAGCAGTACTTC. It codes for CASSQDWTREQYF.

This sequence joins TRBV4-2 and TRBJ1-2; TRBD1 matches at 11 bases. The CDR3 is made up of 15 amino acids. The ends lost 1 base at V and 3 bases at J; junction bases unmatched: 1. Germline CDR1 and CDR2: LGHNA and YNFKEQ. CDR3 nucleotide sequence: TGTGCCAGCAGCCAAGGGACAGGGGGCGACTATGGCTACACCTTC. It specifies CASSQGTGGDYGYTF.

The V gene is TRBV19, the J gene TRBJ2-5; the match to TRBD1 covers 8 bases. The CDR3 is 15 residues long. Germline V gives CDR1 LNHDA, CDR2 SQIVND (reference sequence). V was clipped by 5 bases and J by 5 bases; unmatched bases: 10. The CDR3: CASSPDRDAGETQYF. The CDR3 region has the DNA TGTGCCAGTAGTCCGGACAGGGATGCAGGGGAGACCCAGTACTTC.

This clone was recorded once. V gene TRBV7-3 combines with J gene TRBJ2-1; 11 nucleotides match TRBD2. Germline lookup yields CDR1 SGHTA and CDR2 FQGTGA. V was clipped by 4 bases and J by 7 bases; unmatched bases: 3. The CDR3 consists of 14 residues. CDR3 nucleotide sequence: TGTGCCAGCAGCTCCGGGACTAGCGGAAATGAGCAGTTCTTC. Its translation: CASSSGTSGNEQFF.

The gene calls are TRBV6-5 and TRBJ1-3; possibly TRBD1 for D (5 bases). The CDR3 is made up of 14 amino acids. The V and J ends lost 3 bases and 3 bases respectively, with 9 bases between them. Germline loops: CDR1 MNHEY, CDR2 SVGAGI. CDR3: CASSYGGDGNTIYF. CDR3 nucleotide sequence: TGTGCCAGCAGTTATGGGGGGGATGGAAACACCATATATTTT.

J is TRBJ1-2 and V is TRBV7-9; maybe TRBD1 (5 bases). The CDR3 extends over 14 amino acids. CDR1 and CDR2 (germline): SEHNR, FQNEAQ (reference sequence). Trimming removed 4 bases at V and 3 bases at J, with 12 bases between. The CDR3 is CASSSSGAYYGYTF. CDR3 DNA sequence: TGTGCCAGCAGCTCAAGCGGGGCTTACTATGGCTACACCTTC.

The chain recombines TRBV5-1 with TRBJ2-2; 10 bases match TRBD2. The ends lost 1 base at V and 2 bases at J; junction bases unmatched: 5. This CDR3 is built from 17 residues. The germline V gene has CDR1 SGHRS and CDR2 YFSETQ. CDR3 DNA: TGCGCCAGCAGCTTGCCCAGCGGGGGGGCTAACACCGGGGAGCTGTTTTTT. It is translated as CASSLPSGGANTGELFF.

This chain links TRBV28 with TRBJ1-5; D unclear. Trimming cost V 3 bases and J 4 bases, with 13 bases left between them. Germline values: CDR1 MDHEN, CDR2 SYDVKM. The CDR3 loop spans 15 amino acids. The CDR3 is CASSFQVSPNQPQHF. CDR3 sequence (DNA): TGTGCCAGCAGTTTTCAGGTCAGCCCTAATCAGCCCCAGCATTTT.

The V and J genes are TRBV11-1 and TRBJ2-1; either TRBD1 or TRBD2 may supply D (6 bases each). CDR3 size: 15 residues. CDR1 is SGHAT and CDR2 is FQDESV in the germline V gene (reference sequence). V shed 4 bases and J shed 7 bases, with 17 bases lying between them. In nucleotides, the CDR3 is TGTGCCAGCAGCTCCGCCAGGGGAGGCTGGAATGAGCAGTTCTTC. Translation gives CASSSARGGWNEQFF.

The chain is built from TRBV28 and TRBJ1-4; D is ambiguous. V lost 6 bases and J lost 4, with 12 bases in between. Germline values: CDR1 MDHEN, CDR2 SYDVKM. This CDR3 region has 14 residues. In DNA form, the CDR3 reads TGTGCCAGCAGGGCGGGCGCGGGTAATGAAAAACTGTTTTTT. It is translated as CASRAGAGNEKLFF.

The chain joins TRBV19 to TRBJ2-3, with D perhaps assigned TRBD1 or TRBD2 (5 bases each). Germline CDR1 is LNHDA and CDR2 is SQIVND (reference sequence). V shed 5 bases and J shed 1 base, with 7 bases lying between them. CDR3 length: 13 residues. This CDR3 is CASSGGGTDTQYF. DNA of the CDR3: TGTGCCAGTAGTGGGGGTGGCACAGATACGCAGTATTTT. The complete variable domain, with remaining parts taken from reference TRBV19 and TRBJ2-3, reads DGGITQSPKYLFRKEGQNVTLSCEQNLNHDAMYWYRQDPGQGLRLIYYSQIVNDFQKGDIAEGYSVSREKKESFPLTVTSAQKNPTAFYLCASSGGGTDTQYFGPGTRLTVL.

This clone has a single count. This chain links TRBV19 with TRBJ1-5, with D possibly being TRBD1 (5 bases). CDR3 size: 16 residues. Germline CDR1 reads LNHDA; CDR2 reads SQIVND (reference sequence). With 1 base removed from V and 1 base from J, the gap between germline ends came to 11 bases. CDR3 protein: CASSIVRGVSNQPQHF. For the CDR3, the DNA is TGTGCCAGTAGTATAGTTAGGGGTGTAAGCAATCAGCCCCAGCATTTT. The full variable domain, with the rest looked up from reference TRBV19 and TRBJ1-5, is DGGITQSPKYLFRKEGQNVTLSCEQNLNHDAMYWYRQDPGQGLRLIYYSQIVNDFQKGDIAEGYSVSREKKESFPLTVTSAQKNPTAFYLCASSIVRGVSNQPQHFGDGTRLSIL.

Details on this clone: No conserved phenylalanine or tryptophan ends this CDR3, so it is likely a read error. The DNA is omitted, as the CDR3 cannot be located on it reliably, and the CDR3 follows TCRdb's listing. This chain joins TRBV20-1 and TRBJ1-4. The CDR3 has 11 amino acids, counting both end residues. Germline CDR1 and CDR2: DFQATT and SNEGSKA (reference sequence). The CDR3 here is CSARGCGHRRV.

V gene TRBV5-4 combines with J gene TRBJ2-7; 7 bases are shared with TRBD1. The length of the CDR3 is 12 residues. V was pared by 4 bases and J by 3 bases, with 1 base of the junction left unmatched. From germline, CDR1 is SGHNT and CDR2 YYREEE (reference sequence). The CDR3 bases are TGTGCCAGCAGCCGGGACAGCTACGAGCAGTACTTC. Amino acid sequence: CASSRDSYEQYF.

This clone occurred a few times. The genes are TRBV2 and TRBJ1-5, with D maybe TRBD1 (6 bases). This CDR3 spans 13 amino acids. V lost 3 bases and J lost 9, with 12 bases in between. Germline lookup yields CDR1 SNHLY and CDR2 FYNNEI. The CDR3 protein is CASSEAGTMPQHF. DNA of the CDR3: TGTGCCAGCAGTGAGGCCGGGACAATGCCCCAGCATTTT.

V is TRBV28 and J is TRBJ2-7, with 7 bases identical to TRBD1. Germline V gene lookup returns CDR1 MDHEN and CDR2 SYDVKM. V gave up 3 bases and J gave up 7 bases; unmatched junction bases: 6. The CDR3 has 13 amino acids. CDR3 residues: CASSFPQGTEQYF. The CDR3, as DNA: TGTGCCAGCAGTTTCCCACAGGGGACGGAGCAGTACTTC. The full variable domain, completed using reference TRBV28 and TRBJ2-7, is DVKVTQSSRYLVKRTGEKVFLECVQDMDHENMFWYRQDPGLGLRLIYFSYDVKMKEKGDIPEGYSVSREKKERFSLILESASTNQTSMYLCASSFPQGTEQYFGPGTRLTVT.

This clone was seen only a few times. CDR3 in DNA: TGTGCCAGCAGTCGGGATTGGGGGAGCAATCAGCCCCAGCATTTT. Amino acid sequence: CASSRDWGSNQPQHF. The chain joins TRBV16 to TRBJ1-5; D is perhaps TRBD1 (5 bases). CDR3 length equals 15 residues. Trimming took 6 bases from V and 1 from J, leaving 13 bases between them. CDR1 is KGHSY and CDR2 is FQNENV in the germline V gene.